This TCR beta chain emerged from a study of T cells after yellow fever vaccination. The 5'RACE template-switching step produced TCR cDNA and added a universal primer site and UMIs. TCRdb re-called the 5' RACE reads with MiXCR, one entry per CDR3 protein. The sample includes some 300,000 distinct CDR3 sequences, 3% to 4.5% of them seen just once. The V gene end was trimmed by 12 bases and the J gene end by 2 bases; junction bases not matched to a gene: 15. The germline V gene has CDR1 KGHDR and CDR2 SFDVKD. CDR3 size: 16 residues. Findings of the study overall: On re-exposure, the response was weaker but peaked faster, at day 5 versus 15.

A note on this clonotype: Its antigen is not known.

The chain carries TRBV24-1 and TRBJ2-7; 10 bases are a match to TRBD1. The material sequenced was PBMCs, taken on the day of the yellow fever booster vaccination. This clonotype was sampled from a man between 18 and 35 years old who received the YFV17D yellow fever vaccine. The CDR3: CASPLRRDRGPYEQYV. CDR3 bases: TGTGCCTCACCGTTACGCCGGGACAGGGGCCCCTACGAGCAGTACGTC.